A selection of T cell receptor beta chains follows, all from one sample in a study of cytomegalovirus exposure and HLA in healthy donors. Clones were read by immunoSEQ multiplex PCR, and TCRdb kept only the in-frame ones, dropping some. The sample contains more than 100,000 clones, about two thirds of which appear only once. Material: PBMCs. The origin of the receptors is a woman aged 40 to 55 in good health and CMV-seropositive. The CDR3 runs from the conserved cysteine through the conserved F or W. A D gene is named only where the DNA matches it firmly. Not every row has a clone size; where given, it reads once, few, many or a size class.

D: -
V: TRBV10-3
size: -
J: TRBJ1-2
CDR3: CAITSGGFGVDGYTF
DNA: TGTGCCATCACTTCAGGTGGATTCGGGGTAGACGGCTACACCTTC

D: -
V: TRBV7-9
size: -
J: TRBJ2-7
CDR3: CASSFSGAVAYEQYF
DNA: TGTGCCAGCAGCTTTTCAGGGGCCGTTGCTTACGAGCAGTACTTC

D: -
V: TRBV9
size: -
J: TRBJ1-1
CDR3: CASGRDPYEAFF
DNA: TGTGCCAGCGGGAGGGACCCCTATGAAGCTTTCTTT

D: TRBD1
V: TRBV6-1
size: many
J: TRBJ2-1
CDR3: CASSRQGSYNEQFF
DNA: TGTGCCAGCAGTCGACAGGGTAGCTACAATGAGCAGTTCTTC

D: -
V: TRBV7-3
size: -
J: TRBJ2-3
CDR3: CASSPGQTDTQYF
DNA: TGTGCCAGCAGCCCCGGACAGACAGATACGCAGTATTTT

D: -
V: TRBV7-2
size: -
J: TRBJ1-1
CDR3: CASSLRLRSPGTEAFF
DNA: TGTGCCAGCAGCTTAAGACTCCGGAGCCCGGGGACTGAAGCTTTCTTT

D: TRBD2
V: TRBV29-1
size: -
J: TRBJ2-5
CDR3: CSVLGGGHETQYF
DNA: TGCAGCGTTCTCGGGGGGGGGCACGAGACCCAGTACTTC

D: -
V: TRBV7-3
size: -
J: TRBJ1-1
CDR3: CASSFSPNTEAFF
DNA: TGTGCCAGCAGCTTCTCCCCGAACACTGAAGCTTTCTTT

D: -
V: TRBV6-6
size: -
J: TRBJ2-7
CDR3: CASRSPFLGDEQYF
DNA: TGTGCCAGCAGAAGCCCTTTCTTGGGCGACGAGCAGTACTTC

D: -
V: TRBV21-1
size: once
J: TRBJ2-4
CDR3: CASSKEGGGTIAKNIQYF
DNA: TGTGCCAGCAGCAAAGAAGGTGGGGGGACTATAGCCAAAAACATTCAGTACTTC

D: -
V: TRBV29-1
size: -
J: TRBJ2-7
CDR3: CSANLRRRSVLEQYF
DNA: TGCAGCGCAAATCTTCGACGGAGAAGTGTTCTCGAGCAGTACTTC

D: -
V: TRBV6-5
size: -
J: TRBJ1-4
CDR3: CASSYSRSEKLFF
DNA: TGTGCCAGCAGTTACTCCCGTAGCGAAAAACTGTTTTTT

D: TRBD2
V: TRBV6-5
size: -
J: TRBJ2-1
CDR3: CASRPGTTNNEQFF
DNA: TGTGCCAGCAGACCCGGGACTACCAACAATGAGCAGTTCTTC

D: -
V: TRBV11-1
size: few
J: TRBJ1-1
CDR3: CASSLARALNTEAFF
DNA: TGTGCCAGCAGCTTAGCCCGAGCCCTGAACACTGAAGCTTTCTTT

D: -
V: TRBV7-2
size: -
J: TRBJ2-3
CDR3: CASSFHSTDTQYF
DNA: TGTGCCAGCAGCTTCCATAGCACAGATACGCAGTATTTT

D: -
V: TRBV5-8
size: -
J: TRBJ1-2
CDR3: CASSLARQGDSYTF
DNA: TGTGCCAGCAGCTTGGCTCGGCAGGGTGATAGCTACACCTTC

D: -
V: TRBV7-2
size: -
J: TRBJ2-6
CDR3: CASSQQGGRAGANVLTF
DNA: TGTGCCAGCAGCCAACAGGGAGGGAGGGCTGGGGCCAACGTCCTGACTTTC

D: TRBD1
V: TRBV7-9
size: -
J: TRBJ2-5
CDR3: CASSLGDREQETQYF
DNA: TGTGCCAGCAGTTTGGGGGACAGGGAACAAGAGACCCAGTACTTC

D: -
V: TRBV27
size: -
J: TRBJ1-6
CDR3: CASSLRRYSPLHF
DNA: TGTGCCAGCAGTTTAAGGAGGTATTCACCCCTCCACTTT

D: TRBD1
V: TRBV4-3
size: once
J: TRBJ1-2
CDR3: CASSQDYRGGYGYTF
DNA: TGCGCCAGCAGCCAAGACTACAGGGGAGGCTATGGCTACACCTTC

D: TRBD2
V: TRBV18
size: once
J: TRBJ2-5
CDR3: CASSPELAGSETQYF
DNA: TGTGCCAGCTCACCCGAACTAGCGGGGTCAGAGACCCAGTACTTC

D: TRBD1
V: TRBV5-4
size: -
J: TRBJ1-2
CDR3: CASSFDRVGGYTF
DNA: TGTGCCAGCAGCTTCGACAGGGTCGGTGGCTACACCTTC

D: -
V: TRBV19
size: -
J: TRBJ1-1
CDR3: CASTIEKLGGPLGAFF
DNA: TGTGCCAGTACAATCGAGAAACTCGGGGGGCCCCTGGGAGCTTTCTTT

D: -
V: TRBV11-1
size: -
J: TRBJ2-2
CDR3: CASSGTSVAVLFF
DNA: TGTGCCAGCAGTGGGACTTCGGTGGCGGTGCTGTTTTTT

D: -
V: TRBV5-4
size: -
J: TRBJ1-1
CDR3: CASSHKQGDTEAFF
DNA: TGTGCCAGCAGCCATAAACAGGGAGACACTGAAGCTTTCTTT

D: -
V: TRBV5-6
size: few
J: TRBJ2-7
CDR3: CASSGSIDRGTHHEQYF
DNA: TGTGCCAGCAGCGGATCCATAGACCGGGGGACTCACCACGAGCAGTACTTC

D: -
V: TRBV11-2
size: once
J: TRBJ2-7
CDR3: CASSLEYGHSYEQYF
DNA: TGTGCCAGCAGCTTAGAATACGGACATTCCTACGAGCAGTACTTC

D: -
V: TRBV18
size: once
J: TRBJ2-6
CDR3: CASPEQGNGANVLTF
DNA: TGTGCCAGCCCCGAGCAGGGGAACGGGGCCAACGTCCTGACTTTC

D: -
V: TRBV6-1
size: -
J: TRBJ2-7
CDR3: CASDPSDRTYYEQYF
DNA: TGTGCCAGCGACCCCTCAGACAGGACCTACTACGAGCAGTACTTC

D: -
V: TRBV5-4
size: -
J: TRBJ1-2
CDR3: CASSWPQQVIGYGYTF
DNA: TGTGCCAGCAGCTGGCCTCAACAGGTCATCGGCTATGGCTACACCTTC

D: -
V: TRBV6-5
size: once
J: TRBJ1-5
CDR3: CASSPIGNFAQPQHF
DNA: TGTGCCAGCAGTCCAATTGGTAACTTTGCTCAGCCCCAGCATTTT

D: TRBD2
V: TRBV5-1
size: -
J: TRBJ2-3
CDR3: CASSEGLAGPSTDTQYF
DNA: TGCGCCAGCAGCGAAGGACTAGCGGGGCCTAGCACAGATACGCAGTATTTT